These 27 T cell receptor beta chains were sequenced from one sample in a study of breast tumors, draining lymph nodes, adjacent tissues. One entry per CDR3 protein results from TCRdb running MiXCR on the multiplex PCR reads. The repertoire includes some 250,000 distinct CDR3 sequences, 30% to 35% of them detected once, and approximately 3.6% sits in the top ten. Axillary draining lymph nodes of breast cancer patients supplied the node samples. The sequenced material came from axillary lymph node tissue. The receptors were gathered from a female donor with breast cancer. Some clones in this sample may be carry-over from other donors' samples.

This clonotype was counted a few times. A much larger clone sits a single nucleotide away, making a read error possible. This sequence joins TRBV5-8 and TRBJ1-2; 7 nucleotides match TRBD1. The trim removed 6 bases at V and 4 bases at J, leaving 6 bases unmatched. CDR1 is SGHTS and CDR2 is YDEGEE in the germline V gene. This CDR3 spans 13 amino acids. CDR3 in amino acids: CASNQGQTYGYTF. The CDR3 DNA sequence: TGTGCCAGCAACCAGGGACAGACCTATGGCTACACCTTC. Full variable domain (rest looked up from reference TRBV5-8 and TRBJ1-2): EAGVTQSPTHLIKTRGQQATLRCSPISGHTSVYWYQQALGLGLQFLLWYDEGEERNRGNFPPRFSGRQFPNYSSELNVNALELEDSALYLCASNQGQTYGYTFGSGTRLTVV.

V is TRBV6-5 and J is TRBJ2-7; a weak D match, TRBD2 (7 bases). CDR1 MNHEY and CDR2 SVGAGI come from the germline V gene. Trimming stripped 1 base from V and 0 bases from J, with 13 bases between. The CDR3 has 16 residues. The CDR3, as DNA: TGTGCCAGCAGTTACTTCTGGGGGGGCCGCTCCTACGAGCAGTACTTC. It is translated as CASSYFWGGRSYEQYF.

This clonotype was counted many times. V usage is TRBV19 and J usage is TRBJ2-7, with D tentatively TRBD2 (5 bases). CDR1 LNHDA and CDR2 SQIVND come from the germline V gene (reference sequence). CDR3 length: 14 residues. The V and J ends lost 5 bases and 3 bases respectively, with 14 bases between them. DNA of the CDR3: TGTGCCAGTAGTCGATCTAGCTCTCTCTACGAGCAGTACTTC. It translates to CASSRSSSLYEQYF.

This clonotype has a count of ten or more. The gene calls are TRBV9 and TRBJ2-3, with TRBD2 matching over 10 bases. Trimming at V came to 5 bases and at J to 4 bases, leaving 7 bases not matched to a gene. The CDR3 is 15 amino acids. The germline CDR1 and CDR2 sequences are SGDLS and YYNGEE. The CDR3 sequence is CASSHASGRADTQYF. The CDR3, as DNA: TGTGCCAGCAGTCATGCTAGCGGGAGAGCAGATACGCAGTATTTT.

J is TRBJ2-2 and V is TRBV7-9; the D gene is possibly TRBD2 (5 bases). From germline, CDR1 is SEHNR and CDR2 FQNEAQ (reference sequence). Trimming removed 5 bases at V and 6 bases at J, with 10 bases between. The CDR3 loop spans 13 amino acids. The CDR3 loop reads CASSVGEPGELFF. The DNA of the CDR3 is TGTGCCAGCAGCGTTGGGGAGCCCGGGGAGCTGTTTTTT.

Details on this clonotype: Being one base from a much bigger clone, this may be a read error. V is TRBV11-2 and J is TRBJ1-5; no definite D call. V shed 4 bases and J shed 9 bases, with 13 bases lying between them. CDR1 is SGHAT and CDR2 is FQNNGV in the germline V gene. The CDR3 runs to 13 residues. The CDR3 DNA reads TGTGCCAGCAGCTCAGAGGATGGTCCGCCCCAGCATTTT. This codes for CASSSEDGPPQHF.

This clonotype was detected ten times or more. The V call is TRBV2, the J call TRBJ1-5, with a tentative D call TRBD1 (6 bases). Looked up from germline, CDR1 is SNHLY and CDR2 is FYNNEI. The CDR3 extends over 15 amino acids. The ends were cut back, 1 base at V and 0 bases at J, with 7 bases in the middle. CDR3 DNA: TGTGCCAGCAGTGAAGGGACAGCTAGCAATCAGCCCCAGCATTTT. Translated, it gives CASSEGTASNQPQHF. The complete variable domain, with remaining parts taken from reference TRBV2 and TRBJ1-5, reads EPEVTQTPSHQVTQMGQEVILRCVPISNHLYFYWYRQILGQKVEFLVSFYNNEISEKSEIFDDQFSVERPDGSNFTLKIRSTKLEDSAMYFCASSEGTASNQPQHFGDGTRLSIL.

This sequence joins TRBV29-1 and TRBJ1-2; 8 nucleotides line up with TRBD1. The length of the CDR3 is 15 residues. CDR1 is SQVTM, CDR2 ANQGSEA, per germline. V was pared by 4 bases and J by 6 bases, with 13 bases of the junction left unmatched. CDR3 coding DNA: TGCAGCGTTGGAGTTCGTGGACGGACAGGGAATGGCTACACCTTC. Translating it yields CSVGVRGRTGNGYTF. Looking up the rest from reference TRBV29-1 and TRBJ1-2 gives the full variable domain: SAVISQKPSRDICQRGTSLTIQCQVDSQVTMMFWYRQQPGQSLTLIATANQGSEATYESGFVIDKFPISRPNLTFSTLTVSNMSPEDSSIYLCSVGVRGRTGNGYTFGSGTRLTVV.

The chain has TRBV20-1 and TRBJ2-3; a possible D gene is TRBD1 (5 bases). Germline V gene sequence: CDR1 DFQATT, CDR2 SNEGSKA (reference sequence). The V end was cut by 0 bases, the J end by 6 bases, with 16 bases between. The CDR3 spans 15 residues. The CDR3 DNA is TGCAGTGCTAGAGACAGGGTGACTTTGTCTGATACGCAGTATTTT. Translated: CSARDRVTLSDTQYF.

This clonotype was observed many times. The V and J genes are TRBV5-1 and TRBJ2-7; D is perhaps TRBD1 or TRBD2 (6 bases each). V shed 0 bases and J shed 5 bases, with 15 bases lying between them. This CDR3 is 15 amino acids long. CDR1 and CDR2 from the germline V gene are SGHRS and YFSETQ. CDR3 sequence (DNA): TGCGCCAGCAGCTTGGCCCGGGGGCTGGTCGACGAGCAGTACTTC. It translates to CASSLARGLVDEQYF. The full variable domain, its missing parts supplied by reference TRBV5-1 and TRBJ2-7, is KAGVTQTPRYLIKTRGQQVTLSCSPISGHRSVSWYQQTPGQGLQFLFEYFSETQRNKGNFPGRFSGRQFSNSRSEMNVSTLELGDSALYLCASSLARGLVDEQYFGPGTRLTVT.

V gene TRBV7-8 combines with J gene TRBJ1-5, with TRBD1 as a possible D gene (6 bases). This CDR3 is 15 amino acids long. Looked up from germline, CDR1 is SGHVS and CDR2 is FQNEAQ. V lost 2 bases and J 4 bases, leaving 12 bases between the germline ends. This CDR3 is CASSLRSGVNQPQHF. The CDR3 bases are TGTGCCAGCAGCTTAAGGTCAGGGGTGAATCAGCCCCAGCATTTT.

The rearrangement uses TRBV5-1 and TRBJ1-6; D might be TRBD1 (5 bases). Germline loops: CDR1 SGHRS, CDR2 YFSETQ. Trimming cost V 4 bases and J 10 bases, with 18 bases left between them. The CDR3 covers 15 residues. The CDR3 DNA reads as TGCGCCAGCAGCCAGACCGGCAGGGACGAATCACCCCTCCACTTT. This encodes CASSQTGRDESPLHF.

A word on this clonotype: Mismatch with germline at one junction end may stem from a read error. The chain combines TRBV2 with TRBJ1-4; D uncertain. CDR1 and CDR2 from the germline V gene are SNHLY and FYNNEI. The CDR3 extends over 15 amino acids. The CDR3 nucleotides are TGTGCCAGCATAGAGGACGGAACAACTAATGAAAAACTGTTTTTC. Protein sequence: CASIEDGTTNEKLFF.

The chain links TRBV25-1 to TRBJ1-4, with 8 bases that match TRBD1. Trimming at V came to 8 bases and at J to 4 bases, leaving 12 bases not matched to a gene. Germline V CDR1 and CDR2: MGHDK, SYGVNS. This CDR3 region has 16 residues. The CDR3 is CASPRSIDRGNEKLFF. For the CDR3, the DNA is TGTGCCAGCCCCCGATCGATTGACAGGGGTAATGAAAAACTGTTTTTT.

The chain has TRBV9 and TRBJ2-7; 7 bases map to TRBD2. Trimming took 2 bases from V and 3 from J; bases not matched to a gene: 5. Germline loops: CDR1 SGDLS, CDR2 YYNGEE. The CDR3 runs 14 residues. CDR3 sequence reads: CASSVSGGNYEQYF. In DNA, the CDR3 is TGTGCCAGCAGCGTCTCGGGAGGCAACTACGAGCAGTACTTC.

The chain recombines TRBV3-1 with TRBJ2-5; 11 bases line up with TRBD2. The V and J ends lost 1 base and 6 bases, in that order; junction bases with no gene match: 4. Germline loops: CDR1 LGHDT, CDR2 YNNKEL (reference sequence). The CDR3 covers 15 residues. CDR3 sequence reads: CASSQVSSGGKTQYF. The CDR3 nucleotides are TGTGCCAGCAGCCAAGTGTCTAGCGGGGGGAAGACCCAGTACTTC.

The V and J genes are TRBV24-1 and TRBJ2-2, with 12 bases aligning to TRBD1. V shed 12 bases and J 10 bases; nucleotides not matched to a gene: 11. This CDR3 comprises 14 residues. CDR1 and CDR2 from the germline V gene are KGHDR and SFDVKD. In nucleotides, the CDR3 is TGTGCCGCCGTCCGGGGACAGGGGGCTGAGGAGCTGTTTTTT. It specifies CAAVRGQGAEELFF.

This clonotype was counted ten times or more. V and J are TRBV19 and TRBJ2-1, with D perhaps TRBD1 (6 bases). CDR3 size: 15 residues. Germline-derived CDR1 and CDR2 are LNHDA and SQIVND (reference sequence). Deletions cut 6 bases from V and 9 bases from J, with 21 bases between. This chain's CDR3 is CASSVGTLGGSEQFF. Here the CDR3 DNA reads TGTGCCAGTAGCGTCGGGACACTGGGCGGTAGTGAGCAGTTCTTC.

This clonotype was seen many times. The chain joins TRBV19 to TRBJ2-3; 8 nucleotides match TRBD2. V lost 5 bases to trimming and J lost 4 bases; unmatched junction nucleotides: 2. The length of the CDR3 is 13 residues. Germline assignment: CDR1 LNHDA and CDR2 SQIVND (reference sequence). The CDR3, as DNA: TGTGCCAGTAGTGGGGGACTAGCAGATACGCAGTATTTT. Translating gives CASSGGLADTQYF.

In its sample, this clonotype was seen many times. The chain recombines TRBV12-3 or TRBV12-4 with TRBJ2-7, with D tentatively TRBD2 (5 bases). This CDR3 spans 12 amino acids. Deletions cut 4 bases from V and 6 bases from J, with 10 bases between. CDR3 bases: TGTGCCAGCAGTTGGGGAGCTGGCGAGCAGTACTTC. Protein: CASSWGAGEQYF.

This clonotype showed up many times. The chain employs TRBV7-8 and TRBJ1-6; no definite D call. The CDR3 consists of 15 residues. Germline lookup yields CDR1 SGHVS and CDR2 FQNEAQ. The V gene lost 2 bases and the J gene lost 7 bases, with 12 bases spanning the gap. This CDR3 is CASSLLTLGNSPLHF. The CDR3 DNA follows: TGTGCCAGCAGCTTACTCACTTTGGGGAATTCACCCCTCCACTTT.

This clonotype was seen at least ten times. The chain carries TRBV24-1 and TRBJ2-1, with TRBD1 matching 9 bases. The germline V gene encodes CDR1 KGHDR and CDR2 SFDVKD. The ends lost 4 bases at V and 0 bases at J; junction bases unmatched: 6. This CDR3 contains 17 residues. In nucleotides, the CDR3 is TGTGCCACCAGTGACCGGAGGGGACAGGGCTCCTACAATGAGCAGTTCTTC. It yields the protein CATSDRRGQGSYNEQFF.

There are many counts of this clonotype. The chain combines TRBV6-1 with TRBJ1-2, with 7 nucleotides matching TRBD1. J gave up 6 bases and V 5 bases, and 6 bases lay outside the gene matches. This CDR3 is built from 13 residues. Germline V gene sequence: CDR1 MNHNS, CDR2 SASEGT. Written as DNA, the CDR3 is TGTGCCAGCAGTCAGGACAGGAGAGATGGCTACACCTTC. It codes for CASSQDRRDGYTF.

The chain links TRBV15 to TRBJ2-3; 10 bases are a match to TRBD2. Germline assignment: CDR1 LNHNV and CDR2 YYDKDF (reference sequence). The CDR3 is made up of 16 amino acids. V trimming: 4 bases; J trimming: 1 base; junction bases outside the gene matches: 5. CDR3 protein: CATSIIAGGRTDTQYF. The CDR3 DNA reads as TGTGCCACCAGCATCATAGCGGGGGGACGCACAGATACGCAGTATTTT.

This clonotype was counted between two and nine times. The DNA of the CDR3 is TGTGCCAGCAGTTCTAGTCTAGCGGGGGGCCCAGATACGCAGTATTTT. This codes for CASSSSLAGGPDTQYF. V gene TRBV6-2 or TRBV6-3 combines with J gene TRBJ2-3; 11 positions match TRBD2. This CDR3 has 16 amino acids. V was clipped by 4 bases and J by 4 bases; unmatched bases: 7. Germline V gives CDR1 MNHEY, CDR2 SVGEGT.

This clonotype was seen only a few times. The chain recombines TRBV5-4 with TRBJ1-4; possible D gene TRBD1, 5 bases. Germline V lookup: CDR1 SGHNT, CDR2 YYREEE (reference sequence). The CDR3 is 15 residues long. Trimming took off 4 bases at V and 2 bases at J, with 12 bases between the two ends. This CDR3 reads CASSAAWGTNEKLFF. CDR3 nucleotide sequence: TGTGCCAGCAGCGCGGCCTGGGGGACTAATGAAAAACTGTTTTTT.

This clonotype appeared many times. V is TRBV3-1 and J is TRBJ2-5; TRBD2 matches 8 bases. The CDR3 runs 15 residues. With V trimmed by 1 base and J by 5 bases, 6 bases remained unmatched. The germline V gene has CDR1 LGHDT and CDR2 YNNKEL (reference sequence). The DNA for the CDR3 is TGTGCCAGCAGCCAAGTACGCGGGAGGAGGGAGACCCAGTACTTC. This translates into CASSQVRGRRETQYF.